This T cell receptor (beta chain) was recovered during a study of cytomegalovirus exposure and HLA in healthy donors. V shed 5 bases, J shed 5 bases, and the junction held 15 bases outside the gene matches. Looked up from germline, CDR1 is SEHNR and CDR2 is FQNEAQ (reference sequence). The CDR3 is made up of 16 amino acids. Only one count was recorded for this clone. What it binds is not known. Sequencing used immunoSEQ multiplex PCR; TCRdb keeps in-frame clones, though not all of them. The table lists 250,000 to 400,000 clones, approximately 91% of them singletons. Study-wide findings and caveats: 150 or so TCR beta chains were listed as cytomegalovirus-associated.

The receptor's source is a man between 25 and 39 years old in good health and CMV-seronegative. The rearrangement joins TRBV7-9 to TRBJ2-7; 7 bases are a match to TRBD2. What was sequenced was PBMCs. The CDR3 DNA reads TGTGCCAGCAGCCCGAACAACCGGGGGAGGGTTGACGAGCAGTACTTC. Translation gives CASSPNNRGRVDEQYF.